What follows describes a single TCR beta chain. This sample was taken from a study of cytomegalovirus exposure and HLA in healthy donors. The table came from immunoSEQ multiplex PCR; TCRdb's copy has only in-frame clones and leaves some out. The table includes some 140,000 clones, around nine tenths detected once. V lost 7 bases to trimming and J lost 3 bases, with 14 bases between them. CDR1 is SGHRS, CDR2 YFSETQ, per germline. The CDR3 contains 13 residues. The sequenced sample was PBMCs. The chain combines TRBV5-1 with TRBJ2-7; D gene uncertain. The receptor's source is a young man in good health and CMV-seropositive. CDR3 in amino acids: CASRTGGVYEQYF. CDR3 in DNA: TGCGCCAGCCGTACCGGTGGAGTCTACGAGCAGTACTTC.